The 31 T cell receptor beta chains in this list originate from one sample, sequenced in a study of blood T cell repertoires in COVID-19. Only in-frame clones appear in the TCRdb table, and some are missing; sequencing was by immunoSEQ multiplex PCR. The table includes 150,000 or so clones, less than 80% detected once. The sequencing input was peripheral blood. The receptors stem from a woman aged 80 or over with active or convalescent COVID-19.

V and J are TRBV30 and TRBJ1-4, with a possible D match to TRBD1 (6 bases). V dropped 6 bases and J dropped 7 bases, with 21 bases sitting between them. Germline V gene lookup returns CDR1 GTSNPN and CDR2 SVGIG (reference sequence). This CDR3 has 15 amino acids. The CDR3 protein is CACYRPGGGGEKLFF. CDR3 nucleotides: TGTGCCTGCTACCGGCCGGGGGGCGGGGGTGAAAAACTGTTTTTT.

This clone appeared a few times. The chain has TRBV6-5 and TRBJ1-5; 9 bases are a match to TRBD1. This CDR3 is 15 amino acids long. The ends lost 2 bases at V and 1 base at J; junction bases unmatched: 0. Germline CDR1 is MNHEY and CDR2 is SVGAGI. In DNA form, the CDR3 reads TGTGCCAGCAGTTACACAGGGGGCAGCAATCAGCCCCAGCATTTT. This sequence encodes CASSYTGGSNQPQHF.

The gene calls are TRBV30 and TRBJ1-1, with 10 nucleotides matching TRBD1. Trimming at V came to 3 bases and at J to 8 bases, leaving 6 bases not matched to a gene. Germline-derived CDR1 and CDR2 are GTSNPN and SVGIG (reference sequence). The length of the CDR3 is 13 residues. The CDR3 is CAWSGTGVREAFF. Written as DNA, the CDR3 is TGTGCCTGGAGCGGGACAGGGGTGAGGGAAGCTTTCTTT.

The V call is TRBV24-1, the J call TRBJ1-1; a weak D match, TRBD1 (6 bases). V lost 4 bases to trimming and J lost 3 bases, with 14 bases between them. CDR3 size: 15 residues. Germline CDR1 is KGHDR and CDR2 is SFDVKD. CDR3 DNA sequence: TGTGCCACCAGTGAGTACGGGGGGGCGGACACTGAAGCTTTCTTT. This codes for CATSEYGGADTEAFF.

The CDR3: CASSSPRGYEQYF. CDR3 bases: TGTGCCAGCAGTTCCCCCCGAGGCTACGAGCAGTACTTC. This chain joins TRBV12-3 or TRBV12-4 and TRBJ2-7; D is unresolved. This CDR3 spans 13 amino acids. Trimming shortened V by 4 bases and J by 3 bases, and 10 bases separated the two germline ends.

The chain is built from TRBV2 and TRBJ1-5; D unresolved. In germline, CDR1 is SNHLY, CDR2 FYNNEI. V was clipped by 7 bases and J by 7 bases, with 17 bases between them. The CDR3 has 14 amino acids. Written as DNA, the CDR3 is TGTGCCAGCACCCCCTTGAGGGCTGGGCAGCCCCAGCATTTT. Translating it yields CASTPLRAGQPQHF. Filled out from reference TRBV2 and TRBJ1-5, the complete variable domain reads EPEVTQTPSHQVTQMGQEVILRCVPISNHLYFYWYRQILGQKVEFLVSFYNNEISEKSEIFDDQFSVERPDGSNFTLKIRSTKLEDSAMYFCASTPLRAGQPQHFGDGTRLSIL.

This clone showed up just a few times. The J gene is TRBJ1-5, the V gene TRBV4-1; 7 bases fit TRBD1. From germline, CDR1 is MGHRA and CDR2 YSYEKL. V lost 3 bases and J lost 9; bases outside the gene matches: 8. The CDR3 spans 14 residues. The CDR3 sequence is CASSQYTGVGPQHF. Written as DNA, the CDR3 is TGCGCCAGCAGCCAGTATACAGGGGTAGGGCCCCAGCATTTT.

The chain employs TRBV19 and TRBJ1-1; D may be TRBD1 (5 bases). Germline CDR1 is LNHDA and CDR2 is SQIVND (reference sequence). This CDR3 has 14 residues. Trimming removed 6 bases from V and 5 bases from J, with 16 bases in between. CDR3: CASRDSSVRTEAFF. CDR3 nucleotides: TGTGCCAGTAGAGACAGCTCGGTACGGACTGAAGCTTTCTTT.

This chain uses TRBV11-3 with TRBJ2-1, with 10 bases aligning to TRBD2. Germline V gives CDR1 SGHNT, CDR2 YENEEA. With V trimmed by 5 bases and J by 8 bases, 9 bases remained unmatched. The CDR3 runs to 15 residues. The chain's CDR3 is CASSPQRGGWDEQFF. The CDR3, as DNA: TGTGCCAGCAGCCCACAGCGGGGGGGCTGGGATGAGCAGTTCTTC.

This rearrangement joins TRBV18 to TRBJ1-1, with 7 bases identical to TRBD1. The germline V gene encodes CDR1 KGHSH and CDR2 LQKENI. CDR3 length: 14 residues. Trimming removed 5 bases from V and 1 base from J; junction bases left unmatched: 4. The CDR3 DNA follows: TGTGCCAGCTCAGAAAGGACAGGGAACACTGAAGCTTTCTTT. Encoded protein: CASSERTGNTEAFF.

The rearrangement links TRBV6-5 to TRBJ2-3; maybe TRBD2 (5 bases). There are 15 residues in the CDR3. Trimming took 6 bases from V and 6 from J, leaving 19 bases between them. Germline-derived CDR1 and CDR2 are MNHEY and SVGAGI. In nucleotides, the CDR3 is TGTGCCAGCAGGAAACCCGGACTGCCCGGGGATACGCAGTATTTT. Translating it yields CASRKPGLPGDTQYF.

This clone was found once. The chain uses TRBV7-9 and TRBJ1-4, with 10 positions matching TRBD1. The length of the CDR3 is 15 residues. Per germline, CDR1 SEHNR and CDR2 FQNEAQ (reference sequence). Trimming at V came to 5 bases and at J to 8 bases, leaving 8 bases not matched to a gene. CDR3: CASSLGQGEGEKLFF. As DNA, the CDR3 is TGTGCCAGCAGCCTAGGACAGGGGGAAGGAGAAAAACTGTTTTTT.

This clone has just a few counts. The chain carries TRBV28 and TRBJ2-1; 9 bases agree with TRBD2. The CDR3 is 15 residues long. V was clipped by 8 bases and J by 10 bases; unmatched bases: 15. From germline, CDR1 is MDHEN and CDR2 SYDVKM. CDR3 sequence (DNA): TGTGCCAGCTCAACCTTAGGCGGGGGGGCAGCCGAGCAGTTCTTC. As protein: CASSTLGGGAAEQFF.

This clone was observed a few times. V and J are TRBV18 and TRBJ1-5; TRBD1 might be the D (6 bases). Trimming cost V 3 bases and J 4 bases, with 10 bases left between them. The CDR3 is 14 residues long. Germline CDR1 and CDR2: KGHSH and LQKENI. The CDR3: CASSPQQGNQPQHF. CDR3 sequence (DNA): TGTGCCAGCTCACCTCAACAGGGAAATCAGCCCCAGCATTTT.

The rearrangement joins TRBV12-3 or TRBV12-4 to TRBJ2-7; 7 nucleotides agree with TRBD1. CDR3 length: 13 residues. The V and J ends lost 5 bases and 3 bases, in that order; junction bases with no gene match: 4. For the CDR3, the DNA is TGTGCCAGCAGTCAGGGGGTTATCTACGAGCAGTACTTC. Translation: CASSQGVIYEQYF.

As to this clone: Germline and junction disagree at one end, which may indicate a read error. The V gene is TRBV24-1, the J gene TRBJ2-1; the match to TRBD2 covers 10 bases. The germline CDR1 and CDR2 sequences are KGHDR and SFDVKD. This CDR3 has 19 amino acids. CDR3 region: CATSGMSGTSASSYNEQFF. The CDR3 DNA reads as TGTGCCACTAGTGGTATGTCCGGGACTAGCGCTAGCTCCTACAATGAGCAGTTCTTC.

The chain employs TRBV3-1 (or the pseudogene TRBV3-2) and TRBJ1-5, with TRBD1 matching 8 bases. Germline loops: CDR1 LGHDT, CDR2 YNNKEL (reference sequence). The V gene end was trimmed by 5 bases and the J gene end by 1 base; junction bases not matched to a gene: 7. This CDR3 is 16 amino acids long. CDR3 amino acids: CASSAGRGLSNQPQHF. In DNA form, the CDR3 reads TGTGCCAGCAGCGCAGGCAGGGGGCTGAGCAATCAGCCCCAGCATTTT.

The chain combines TRBV18 with TRBJ1-5; D gene uncertain. V gave up 6 bases and J gave up 3 bases, with 12 bases separating them. This CDR3 region has 14 residues. The germline V gene encodes CDR1 KGHSH and CDR2 LQKENI. CDR3 coding DNA: TGTGCCAGCTCTCCTAAGCAGGACAATCAGCCCCAGCATTTT. Its translation is CASSPKQDNQPQHF.

The rearrangement joins TRBV10-3 to TRBJ2-1, with 8 positions matching TRBD2. The CDR3 loop spans 14 amino acids. Germline V CDR1 and CDR2: ENHRY, SYGVKD. Losses at the gene ends were 4 bases for V and 7 bases for J; bases not matched to a gene: 6. CDR3 protein: CAISVGGGRNEQFF. The CDR3 DNA is TGTGCCATCAGTGTGGGCGGGGGGAGGAATGAGCAGTTCTTC.

A remark on this clone: A read error may produce the germline difference seen at one junction end. The chain employs TRBV7-2 and TRBJ1-4; no definite D call. Germline V gives CDR1 SGHTA, CDR2 FQGNSA. This CDR3 is 13 amino acids long. The DNA for the CDR3 is TGTGCCAGCAGCCCCCGTACTACTGAAAAACTGTTTTTT. Its protein product is CASSPRTTEKLFF.

This clone was detected only a few times. The chain links TRBV6-5 to TRBJ1-3; possible D gene TRBD1, 5 bases. Trimming left V 2 bases short and J 2 bases short, with 7 bases between. The length of the CDR3 is 14 residues. Germline V gene data show CDR1 as MNHEY and CDR2 as SVGAGI. The CDR3 bases are TGTGCCAGCAGTTACGGGGGGACTGGAAACACCATATATTTT. It encodes CASSYGGTGNTIYF.

Details on this clone: A much larger clonotype is one base distant, so this may be a read error. This chain joins TRBV6-5 and TRBJ2-5; D is ambiguous. The CDR3 is 11 amino acids. V gave up 6 bases and J gave up 3 bases, with 5 bases separating them. CDR1 MNHEY and CDR2 SVGAGI come from the germline V gene. This CDR3 reads CASSLKETQYF. The CDR3 nucleotides read TGTGCCAGCAGCCTTAAAGAGACCCAGTACTTC.

The rearrangement uses TRBV21-1 and TRBJ2-3; the D call in the table, TRBD1, was not verified against the DNA. TRBV21-1 is flagged as a pseudogene. The CDR3 is 15 residues long. This CDR3 is CASSKRTGGTDTQYF. DNA of the CDR3: TGTGCCAGCAGCAAAAGGACAGGGGGCACAGATACGCAGTATTTT.

The gene calls are TRBV2 and TRBJ1-4, with 8 bases lining up with TRBD1. Looked up from germline, CDR1 is SNHLY and CDR2 is FYNNEI. The CDR3 extends over 14 amino acids. Trimming removed 6 bases from V and 7 bases from J; junction bases left unmatched: 7. The CDR3 DNA sequence: TGTGCCAGCAGAGGAACAGGGGGACGTGAAAAACTGTTTTTT. Protein: CASRGTGGREKLFF. The whole variable domain, filled in from reference TRBV2 and TRBJ1-4, reads EPEVTQTPSHQVTQMGQEVILRCVPISNHLYFYWYRQILGQKVEFLVSFYNNEISEKSEIFDDQFSVERPDGSNFTLKIRSTKLEDSAMYFCASRGTGGREKLFFGSGTQLSVL.

This clone was seen only a few times. V usage is TRBV2 and J usage is TRBJ2-7; TRBD2 matches at 13 bases. J gave up 4 bases and V 5 bases, and 5 bases lay outside the gene matches. The CDR3 loop spans 15 amino acids. Per the germline V gene, CDR1 is SNHLY and CDR2 is FYNNEI. The CDR3 region is CASSRTSGRDYEQYF. The CDR3, as DNA: TGTGCCAGCAGTAGGACTAGCGGGAGAGATTACGAGCAGTACTTC.

The V and J genes are TRBV29-1 and TRBJ1-1; 9 bases fit TRBD1. Unmatched junction bases numbered 4, after V lost 7 bases and J lost 1 base. Germline CDR1 SQVTM, CDR2 ANQGSEA. The CDR3 is 13 amino acids. CDR3: CSGVGQGNTEAFF. DNA of the CDR3: TGCAGCGGAGTGGGACAGGGGAACACTGAAGCTTTCTTT.

This clone was detected many times. DNA for the CDR3: TGTGCCAGCAGCCTCCGGGACAGGGGGCCGTACACTGAAGCTTTCTTT. Translation gives CASSLRDRGPYTEAFF. The genes are TRBV7-2 and TRBJ1-1, with 12 nucleotides matching TRBD1. The CDR3 consists of 16 residues. From germline, CDR1 is SGHTA and CDR2 FQGNSA. V was clipped by 5 bases and J by 3 bases; unmatched bases: 7. Full variable domain (remainder filled in from reference TRBV7-2 and TRBJ1-1): GAGVSQSPSNKVTEKGKDVELRCDPISGHTALYWYRQSLGQGLEFLIYFQGNSAPDKSGLPSDRFSAERTGGSVSTLTIQRTQQEDSAVYLCASSLRDRGPYTEAFFGQGTRLTVV.

The rearrangement uses TRBV6-5 and TRBJ1-5; a possible D gene is TRBD1 (6 bases). V was trimmed by 6 bases and J by 5 bases, leaving 14 bases between them. Germline loops: CDR1 MNHEY, CDR2 SVGAGI. The CDR3 consists of 14 residues. Here the CDR3 reads CASSYQGPHQPQHF. The CDR3 nucleotides are TGTGCCAGCAGCTATCAGGGGCCCCATCAGCCCCAGCATTTT.

This clone came up once. The chain links TRBV4-3 to TRBJ1-5; 9 nucleotides line up with TRBD1. The CDR3 runs 15 residues. Trimming cost V 6 bases and J 5 bases; bases outside gene matches: 8. The germline V gene encodes CDR1 LGHNA and CDR2 YSLEER. CDR3: CASSSGTGPDQPQHF. CDR3 DNA: TGCGCCAGCAGTTCCGGGACAGGGCCAGATCAGCCCCAGCATTTT.

The chain has TRBV2 and TRBJ1-4; 10 bases are shared with TRBD1. V was pared by 5 bases and J by 8 bases, with 8 bases of the junction left unmatched. The CDR3 has 15 residues. Germline CDR1 and CDR2: SNHLY and FYNNEI. The CDR3 region has the DNA TGTGCCAGCAGTAGAATGACAGGGGGCATAGAAAAACTGTTTTTT. As protein: CASSRMTGGIEKLFF.

The chain links TRBV21-1 to TRBJ2-3; TRBD2 is the table's D call, not checked against the DNA. TRBV21-1 constitutes a pseudogene. The CDR3 contains 14 residues. CDR3 in amino acids: CASSNHTSTDTQYF. CDR3 bases: TGTGCCAGCAGCAATCATACTAGCACAGATACGCAGTATTTT.